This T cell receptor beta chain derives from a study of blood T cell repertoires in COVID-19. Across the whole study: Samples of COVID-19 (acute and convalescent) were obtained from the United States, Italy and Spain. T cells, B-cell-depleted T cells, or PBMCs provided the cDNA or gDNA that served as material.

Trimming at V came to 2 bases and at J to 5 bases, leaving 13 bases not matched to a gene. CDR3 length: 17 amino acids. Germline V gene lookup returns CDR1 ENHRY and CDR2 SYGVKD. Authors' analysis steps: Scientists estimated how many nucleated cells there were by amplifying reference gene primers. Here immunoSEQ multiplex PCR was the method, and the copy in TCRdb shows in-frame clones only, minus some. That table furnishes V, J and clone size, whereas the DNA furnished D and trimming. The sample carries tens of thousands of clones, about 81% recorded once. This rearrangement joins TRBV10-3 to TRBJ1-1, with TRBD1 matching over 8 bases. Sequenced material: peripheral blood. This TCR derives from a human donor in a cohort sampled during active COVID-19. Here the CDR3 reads CAISEPIPGQVATEAFF. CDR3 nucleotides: TGTGCCATCAGTGAGCCAATCCCGGGACAGGTTGCTACTGAAGCTTTCTTT.